Listed below are T cell receptor beta chains from one sample, sequenced in a study of blood T cell repertoires in COVID-19. Measured with immunoSEQ multiplex PCR; TCRdb has only the in-frame clones, and not every one. This sample has over 250,000 clones, with 83% found just once. Sequencing input: peripheral blood. The source of these receptors is a woman in her fifties or sixties who had recovered from COVID-19. Each CDR3 is given with its conserved first and last residue. A D gene is named only where the DNA matches it firmly. Expanded clones are given a class, and other clones once, few, many or no size at all.

CDR3	DNA	size	V	D	J	length
CASSQDLGTGDYGYTF	TGTGCCAGCAGCCAAGATCTTGGGACAGGGGACTATGGCTACACCTTC	NA	TRBV14	TRBD1	TRBJ1-2	16
CASSPTGDSPLHF	TGTGCCAGCAGCCCCACCGGGGATTCACCCCTCCACTTT	NA	TRBV4-2	NA	TRBJ1-6	13
CASSYFTHSEQYF	TGTGCCAGCAGTTACTTTACCCACTCCGAGCAGTACTTC	NA	TRBV6-5	NA	TRBJ2-7	13
CASSQDGEGTYNEQFF	TGCGCCAGCAGCCAAGATGGGGAGGGGACTTACAATGAGCAGTTCTTC	few	TRBV4-3	TRBD2	TRBJ2-1	16
CASSPGGYNNEQFF	TGTGCCAGCAGTCCTGGGGGGTATAACAATGAGCAGTTCTTC	NA	TRBV28	NA	TRBJ2-1	14
CAILGGSYNEQFF	TGTGCCATCTTAGGGGGATCCTACAATGAGCAGTTCTTC	few	TRBV10-3	NA	TRBJ2-1	13
CASSGDTLNTEAFF	TGCGCCAGCAGCGGCGACACATTGAACACTGAAGCTTTCTTT	NA	TRBV5-1	NA	TRBJ1-1	14
CASSQDLGQGAGANVLTF	TGTGCCAGCAGCCAAGATCTTGGACAGGGGGCTGGGGCCAACGTCCTGACTTTC	once	TRBV3-1/TRBV3-2	TRBD1	TRBJ2-6	18
CASSTAGGSKNIQYF	TGTGCCAGCAGTACCGCGGGGGGCTCCAAAAACATTCAGTACTTC	few	TRBV7-2	TRBD2	TRBJ2-4	15
CASSGQVSNTEAFF	TGTGCCAGCAGCGGCCAGGTGTCGAACACTGAAGCTTTCTTT	NA	TRBV9	NA	TRBJ1-1	14
CASSKKREGGNEQFF	TGTGCCAGCAGCAAAAAGCGGGAGGGTGGCAATGAGCAGTTCTTC	NA	TRBV11-3	TRBD2	TRBJ2-1	15
CASSEGVRTEAFF	TGTGCCAGCAGTGAAGGGGTGCGGACTGAAGCTTTCTTT	NA	TRBV2	NA	TRBJ1-1	13
CASSQEDRGTGELFF	TGCGCCAGCAGCCAAGAGGACAGGGGCACCGGGGAGCTGTTTTTT	few	TRBV4-3	TRBD1	TRBJ2-2	15
CASSYSFAEAFF	TGTGCCAGCAGTTACTCGTTCGCTGAAGCTTTCTTT	NA	TRBV6-2/TRBV6-3	NA	TRBJ1-1	12
CASSTHLVGQADTEAFF	TGTGCCAGCAGCACTCACCTCGTGGGACAGGCTGACACTGAAGCTTTCTTT	NA	TRBV21-1	NA	TRBJ1-1	17
CSVEGTSGGDTDTQYF	TGCAGCGTCGAAGGGACTAGCGGGGGCGACACAGATACGCAGTATTTT	NA	TRBV29-1	TRBD2	TRBJ2-3	16
CASSLLGGISEQYF	TGTGCCAGCAGCCTCCTAGGAGGCATTAGCGAGCAGTACTTC	NA	TRBV3-1/TRBV3-2	NA	TRBJ2-7	14
CASSPQRGNYGYTF	TGTGCCAGCAGCCCCCAGCGAGGCAACTATGGCTACACCTTC	NA	TRBV9	NA	TRBJ1-2	14
CSASKGVQSPLHF	TGCAGTGCTAGTAAGGGAGTGCAATCACCCCTCCACTTT	NA	TRBV20-1	NA	TRBJ1-6	13
CASTPRGQLNSPLHF	TGTGCCAGCACCCCCCGCGGACAGCTCAATTCACCCCTCCACTTT	NA	TRBV6-6	NA	TRBJ1-6	15
CASTDKRGWGYTF	TGTGCCAGTACCGATAAGAGAGGCTGGGGCTACACCTTC	NA	TRBV19	NA	TRBJ1-2	13
CASSTTGQGYGYTF	TGTGCCAGTAGTACAACGGGACAGGGTTATGGCTACACCTTC	NA	TRBV19	TRBD1	TRBJ1-2	14
CSARVVHEQYF	TGCAGTGCCAGGGTTGTCCACGAGCAGTACTTC	NA	TRBV20-1	NA	TRBJ2-7	11
CASSQDLAGGTLKTQYF	TGCGCCAGCAGCCAAGATCTAGCGGGAGGGACTTTGAAGACCCAGTACTTC	NA	TRBV4-3	TRBD2	TRBJ2-5	17
CASSRGLAGFYEQYF	TGTGCCAGCAGCCGGGGACTAGCGGGATTTTACGAGCAGTACTTC	NA	TRBV11-1	TRBD2	TRBJ2-7	15
CASSLVPGAEAFF	TGTGCCAGCAGCTTAGTCCCAGGCGCTGAAGCTTTCTTT	NA	TRBV7-2	NA	TRBJ1-1	13
CASSQSSDTQYF	TGTGCCAGCAGCCAATCGTCAGATACGCAGTATTTT	NA	TRBV4-2	NA	TRBJ2-3	12
CASSQDQAGSSYNEQFF	TGTGCCAGCAGCCAAGATCAAGCGGGTAGCTCCTACAATGAGCAGTTCTTC	NA	TRBV4-2	NA	TRBJ2-1	17
CASRYSGANVLTF	TGTGCCAGTAGGTACTCTGGGGCCAACGTCCTGACTTTC	NA	TRBV19	NA	TRBJ2-6	13
CASSLDLNTGELFF	TGTGCCAGCAGCTTAGATCTCAACACCGGGGAGCTGTTTTTT	NA	TRBV11-2	NA	TRBJ2-2	14
CAGGQGRNYGYTF	TGTGCCGGGGGACAGGGGAGGAACTATGGCTACACCTTC	NA	TRBV6-5	TRBD1	TRBJ1-2	13
CASKPPGTAYSYEQYF	TGTGCCAGCAAACCTCCAGGGACAGCTTACTCCTACGAGCAGTACTTC	NA	TRBV28	TRBD1	TRBJ2-7	16
CASSPQGAPTYEQYF	TGTGCCAGCTCACCACAGGGGGCACCCACCTACGAGCAGTACTTC	NA	TRBV18	TRBD1	TRBJ2-7	15
CASSLLSGFVGQETQYF	TGTGCCAGCAGTTTGTTATCGGGGTTTGTGGGCCAAGAGACCCAGTACTTC	NA	TRBV28	NA	TRBJ2-5	17
CASSPNPGGRQFF	TGTGCCAGCAGCCCAAACCCCGGGGGGAGGCAGTTCTTC	NA	TRBV7-3	TRBD2	TRBJ2-1	13
CASSPDRGHGETQYF	TGCGCCAGCAGCCCCGACAGGGGGCATGGAGAGACCCAGTACTTC	NA	TRBV5-1	TRBD1	TRBJ2-5	15
CASSREFGKNIQYF	TGTGCCAGCAGTCGGGAGTTTGGGAAAAACATTCAGTACTTC	NA	TRBV27	NA	TRBJ2-4	14
CASSIRSNSYEQYF	TGTGCCAGTAGTATTCGGAGTAACTCCTACGAGCAGTACTTC	NA	TRBV19	NA	TRBJ2-7	14
CASRNDWGLGGEKLFF	TGTGCCAGTCGAAATGACTGGGGCCTTGGTGGGGAAAAACTGTTTTTT	NA	TRBV19	NA	TRBJ1-4	16
CASSNRGGSGRDTQYF	TGTGCCAGTAGTAACCGCGGCGGGAGCGGTCGTGATACGCAGTATTTT	NA	TRBV19	TRBD2	TRBJ2-3	16
CASSQEASRVAGYNEQFF	TGTGCCAGCAGCCAAGAAGCGAGTCGAGTAGCGGGCTACAATGAGCAGTTCTTC	NA	TRBV3-1/TRBV3-2	TRBD2	TRBJ2-1	18
CASSPPGQNNNEQFF	TGTGCCAGCTCACCACCGGGACAGAATAACAATGAGCAGTTCTTC	once	TRBV18	TRBD1	TRBJ2-1	15
CASSPPLAGVPAEQFF	TGTGCCAGCTCACCACCACTAGCGGGAGTTCCCGCTGAGCAGTTCTTC	few	TRBV18	TRBD2	TRBJ2-1	16
CASSKWDWGTRGTEQYF	TGTGCCAGCAGCAAATGGGATTGGGGGACAAGGGGGACCGAGCAGTACTTC	NA	TRBV21-1	NA	TRBJ2-7	17
CASSNSGDTQYF	TGTGCCAGCAGCAATAGCGGGGATACGCAGTATTTT	NA	TRBV7-3	TRBD2	TRBJ2-3	12
CASSLDRGTDTQYF	TGTGCCAGCAGCCTGGACAGGGGAACAGATACGCAGTATTTT	NA	TRBV7-2	TRBD1	TRBJ2-3	14
CASSTRDSYEQYF	TGTGCCAGCAGCACTCGGGACAGCTACGAGCAGTACTTC	once	TRBV7-9	TRBD1	TRBJ2-7	13
CASAVEFNPQETQYF	TGTGCCAGTGCGGTGGAGTTCAACCCCCAAGAGACCCAGTACTTC	once	TRBV19	NA	TRBJ2-5	15